This entry features one T cell receptor (beta chain) sequence. This clonotype was observed a handful of times. This clone's antigen is unknown. No much larger clone exists at a distance of one base, and base qualities are not known. All donors were healthy Caucasians. The twin cohort consisted of three pairs of female monozygotic twins, all aged 18 to 29 years. CD4+ and CD8+ T cell populations were isolated with positive isolation kits from Invitrogen. Libraries were made using 5' RACE. TCRdb lists the instrument as Illumina HiSeq 2000. Template switching introduced a universal primer binding site; the final cDNA contained a unique molecular identifier, enabling accurate counting of TCR cDNA molecules. First-strand cDNA for TCR alpha and beta chains was synthesized from specific primers in the conserved constant-segment region. To control for contamination, every cDNA library carried two barcodes: a SMART-Mk sample barcode plus Illumina barcodes. TruSeq adapter sequences, together with Illumina sample barcodes, were added in two successive PCR steps. TCR alpha and beta cDNA libraries were sequenced on the Illumina HiSeq platform with custom primers. The authors processed their data as follows. MiGEC processed the raw reads to extract unique molecular identifiers, while MiXCR was used to determine the CDR3 positions. For each individual, recombination models were inferred using an EM algorithm with the repgenHMM and IGoR tools. Shared clonotype analysis was performed with the tcR package in R, normalizing sharing by the product of cloneset sizes. To study raw recombination without the effects of thymic and clonal selection, out-of-frame nonproductive sequences were analyzed. Using fastp at Q25 and MiXCR, TCRdb reprocessed the public reads and kept productive beta chains. Every CDR3 protein is listed once, alongside the most common genes and DNA of its rows. The V and J calls shown here were made by TCRdb, not taken from the authors' results. This sample holds approximately 490,000 distinct CDR3 sequences; about 22% were observed only once. Together, the top ten hold 0.45% to 0.5% of the sample.

The data were taken from a study of identical twins (dated by TCRdb to 2016 to 2017). Regarding the complete study: TCR alpha and beta repertoires from monozygotic twins, unrelated adults of various ages and cord blood were deep-sequenced to test whether fetal clonotypes persist. Replicate twin experiments were performed at different times using different library preparation protocols to rule out contamination. Study-level results and caveats: Conclusions relied on cross-sectional statistical analysis, since the same donors could not be followed over many years. In monozygotic twins, recombination models systematically underestimated out-of-frame TCR alpha sharing, but the models matched the sharing seen between unrelated individuals. Out-of-frame TCR alpha sequences shared between twins showed an excess of low generation-probability sequences compared with coincidental sharing between unrelated individuals. Zero-insertion analyses could be partly confounded by invariant T cells such as MAIT and iNKT, although diverse VJ usage argued against such confounding for most clonotypes. Fewer insertions were carried by abundant cord blood beta clonotypes, a similar but weaker trend appeared in young adult naive repertoires, and no such trend appeared in memory repertoires. A weaker excess of twin sharing was found in beta out-of-frame sequences because the signal-to-noise ratio was lowered by fewer shared sequences.

The data were also submitted as part of a second study, on yellow fever vaccine responses in identical twins. As that second study puts it: The authors reported that the T cell response to vaccination in identical twins appeared partly convergent and partly personalized. Focusing on identical twins, the study followed the T cell clones that responded to the vaccine, and did so with precision.

Sequencing input: CD4+ T cells sorted from blood. The TCR sequence derives from a woman under 30 in good health.

The nucleotides are TGTGCCAGCAGTTCAAACGATCAGCCCCAGCATTTT. This yields the protein CASSSNDQPQHF. The sequence joins TRBV5-5 to TRBJ1-5; there is no confident call for the D gene. The CDR3 numbers 12 residues from cysteine through phenylalanine. Only CDR3 DNA is held: 36 bases, read in frame from base 1. Trimming removed 5 bases from V and 5 bases from J, leaving 8 bases between the germline ends. The CDR1 and CDR2 encoded by the germline V gene (reference sequence) are SGHKS and YYEKEE.